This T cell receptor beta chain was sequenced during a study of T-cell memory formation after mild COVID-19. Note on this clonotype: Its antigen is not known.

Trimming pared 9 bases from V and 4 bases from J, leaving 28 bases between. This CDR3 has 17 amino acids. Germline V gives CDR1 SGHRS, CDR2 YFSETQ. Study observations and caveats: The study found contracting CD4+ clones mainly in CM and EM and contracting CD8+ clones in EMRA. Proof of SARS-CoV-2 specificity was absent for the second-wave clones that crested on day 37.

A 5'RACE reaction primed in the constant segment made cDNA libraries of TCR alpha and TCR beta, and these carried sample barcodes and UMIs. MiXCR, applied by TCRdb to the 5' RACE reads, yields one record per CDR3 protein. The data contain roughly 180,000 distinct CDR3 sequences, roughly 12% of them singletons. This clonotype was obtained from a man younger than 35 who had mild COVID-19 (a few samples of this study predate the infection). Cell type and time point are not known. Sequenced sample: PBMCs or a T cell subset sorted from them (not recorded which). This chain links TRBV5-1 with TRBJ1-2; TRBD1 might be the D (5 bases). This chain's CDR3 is CAKIKGRDPLRTYGYTF. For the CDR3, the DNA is TGCGCCAAAATTAAGGGCAGGGATCCCCTTCGAACCTATGGCTACACCTTC.